Each of the 6 T cell receptor beta chains below was sequenced from the same sample in a study of blood T cell repertoires in COVID-19. The assay was immunoSEQ multiplex PCR, and TCRdb's table has in-frame clones only and misses some. The sample shows 120,000 or so clones, nearly 90% of them seen only once. Specimen: peripheral blood. The origin of the receptors is a human donor in a cohort sampled during active COVID-19.

The chain carries TRBV12-3 or TRBV12-4 and TRBJ1-1, with D maybe TRBD1 (6 bases). With 7 bases removed from V and 1 base from J, the gap between germline ends came to 10 bases. The CDR3 totals 13 residues. The CDR3 protein is CASTDRKNTEAFF. CDR3 bases: TGTGCCAGCACCGACAGGAAGAACACTGAAGCTTTCTTT.

The chain carries TRBV5-1 and TRBJ2-2; 12 positions match TRBD1. Germline CDR1 and CDR2: SGHRS and YFSETQ. The CDR3 length is 16 residues. V lost 4 bases to trimming and J lost 5 bases; unmatched junction nucleotides: 6. The DNA for the CDR3 is TGCGCCAGCAGCCAGGGACAGGGGGCCGGTACCGGGGAGCTGTTTTTT. It encodes CASSQGQGAGTGELFF.

This clone was counted once. The V gene is TRBV7-9, the J gene TRBJ1-3, with TRBD1 matching over 10 bases. The CDR3 loop spans 16 amino acids. The J segment lost 2 bases and the V segment lost 5 bases, leaving 6 bases of the junction unmatched. Germline V CDR1 and CDR2: SEHNR, FQNEAQ (reference sequence). CDR3 DNA: TGTGCCAGCAGCCCGCCAGGGACAGGGGCTGGAAACACCATATATTTT. Translating gives CASSPPGTGAGNTIYF.

This rearrangement joins TRBV6-1 to TRBJ2-1, with a possible D match to TRBD1 (5 bases). Looked up from germline, CDR1 is MNHNS and CDR2 is SASEGT. The CDR3 is 15 residues long. V was trimmed by 1 base and J by 0 bases, leaving 7 bases between them. The CDR3 spells CASSEVDSSYNEQFF. The CDR3 DNA reads TGTGCCAGCAGTGAAGTCGACAGCTCCTACAATGAGCAGTTCTTC.

CDR3 in amino acids: CASSQGEDRPQFF. DNA of the CDR3: TGTGCCAGCAGTCAAGGGGAGGACAGGCCGCAGTTCTTC. The chain is built from TRBV6-2 or TRBV6-3 and TRBJ2-1; a possible D gene is TRBD1 (7 bases). The CDR3 sequence is 13 residues long. Per the germline V gene, CDR1 is MNHEY and CDR2 is SVGEGT. V lost 5 bases to trimming and J lost 12 bases, with 17 bases between them.

This clone was recorded a few times. This chain connects TRBV28 to TRBJ2-6; the match to TRBD1 covers 7 bases. The CDR3 loop spans 19 amino acids. Germline V CDR1 and CDR2: MDHEN, SYDVKM. J was trimmed by 0 bases and V by 6 bases; bases with no gene match: 14. CDR3 sequence: CASRPQSGTVNSGANVLTF. The CDR3 bases are TGTGCCAGCAGGCCACAGTCCGGGACAGTGAACTCTGGGGCCAACGTCCTGACTTTC.